The next 17 T cell receptor beta chains were all read from a single sample in a study of cytomegalovirus exposure and HLA in healthy donors. PCR was performed using 60 Vbeta and 13 Jbeta primers. TCRdb's copy holds only in-frame clones and misses some; the assay was immunoSEQ multiplex PCR. This table holds approximately 190,000 clones, 65% to 85% found once. Sample: PBMCs. Every receptor here comes from a man aged 50-59 years in good health and CMV-seronegative.

The rearrangement uses TRBV6-6 and TRBJ1-2; a possible D gene is TRBD1 (6 bases). Germline V lookup: CDR1 MNHNY, CDR2 SVGAGI (reference sequence). The CDR3 length is 15 residues. Trimming removed 6 bases at V and 4 bases at J, with 18 bases between. The CDR3 coding sequence is TGTGCCAGCAGCCAAACGACAGGTCCAATCTATGGCTACACCTTC. This translates into CASSQTTGPIYGYTF.

In DNA form, the CDR3 reads TGTGCCTCTCAGTTCGGGGAGGACACTGAAGCTTTCTTT. Translation: CASQFGEDTEAFF. The V gene is TRBV6-5, the J gene TRBJ1-1, with D uncertain. CDR3 size: 13 residues. V was shortened by 11 bases and J by 3 bases, with 16 bases between the two germline ends. Germline V lookup: CDR1 MNHEY, CDR2 SVGAGI.

CDR3: CASSLGTSGSEQYF. The CDR3 coding sequence is TGTGCCAGCAGCTTAGGGACTAGCGGGAGCGAGCAGTACTTC. The V and J genes are TRBV7-8 and TRBJ2-7; 13 bases fit TRBD2. Germline trimming cut 1 base from V and 6 bases from J; bases unmatched to any gene: 0. The CDR3 is made up of 14 amino acids. Germline V gives CDR1 SGHVS, CDR2 FQNEAQ.

The count of this clone is one. V and J are TRBV18 and TRBJ1-1; D perhaps matches TRBD1 (5 bases). Trimming pared 4 bases from V and 1 base from J, leaving 7 bases between. This CDR3 has 13 residues. The germline V gene encodes CDR1 KGHSH and CDR2 LQKENI. CDR3 protein: CASSLGQNTEAFF. For the CDR3, the DNA is TGTGCCAGCTCACTAGGACAGAACACTGAAGCTTTCTTT.

The chain combines TRBV14 with TRBJ2-7, with 7 bases fitting TRBD1. Germline V gene lookup returns CDR1 SGHDN and CDR2 FVKESK. With 2 bases clipped from V and 2 bases from J, the junction kept 6 bases outside the gene matches. CDR3 length equals 15 residues. CDR3 nucleotide sequence: TGTGCCAGCAGCCAAACAGGGGTGGTGGCCTACGAGCAGTACTTC. Residues: CASSQTGVVAYEQYF. The entire variable domain, with the rest obtained from reference TRBV14 and TRBJ2-7, is as follows: EAGVTQFPSHSVIEKGQTVTLRCDPISGHDNLYWYRRVMGKEIKFLLHFVKESKQDESGMPNNRFLAERTGGTYSTLKVQPAELEDSGVYFCASSQTGVVAYEQYFGPGTRLTVT.

This clone was observed a few times. The chain is built from TRBV5-1 and TRBJ2-3, with no clear D. The CDR3 contains 15 residues. Germline loops: CDR1 SGHRS, CDR2 YFSETQ. Trimming removed 6 bases at V and 4 bases at J, with 18 bases between. The CDR3 DNA sequence: TGCGCCAGCACGCCTACAGCTGGGCGCTCAGATACGCAGTATTTT. This sequence encodes CASTPTAGRSDTQYF.

The V and J genes are TRBV7-2 and TRBJ1-1, with D possibly matching TRBD1 (6 bases). Germline assignment: CDR1 SGHTA and CDR2 FQGNSA. V was pared by 5 bases and J by 4 bases, with 14 bases between. This CDR3 is 14 amino acids long. DNA for the CDR3: TGTGCCAGCAGCGCCCACAGGGATGCCACTGAAGCTTTCTTT. This sequence encodes CASSAHRDATEAFF.

J is TRBJ1-1 and V is TRBV7-2, with D possibly matching TRBD1 (6 bases). The length of the CDR3 is 14 residues. Germline values: CDR1 SGHTA, CDR2 FQGNSA. Trimming cost V 10 bases and J 0 bases, with 15 bases left between them. DNA for the CDR3: TGTGCCACCAGTATCAGGGGAATGAACACTGAAGCTTTCTTT. Translation: CATSIRGMNTEAFF.

This clone was detected only a few times. V and J are TRBV11-1 and TRBJ2-2; TRBD2 might be the D (7 bases). The germline CDR1 and CDR2 sequences are SGHAT and FQDESV (reference sequence). Deletions cut 1 base from V and 6 bases from J, with 15 bases between. The CDR3 is made up of 16 amino acids. In DNA, the CDR3 is TGTGCCAGCAGCTTAGGGCCTGTCGGGGGGCCCGGGGAGCTGTTTTTT. Protein: CASSLGPVGGPGELFF.

J is TRBJ2-5 and V is TRBV25-1, with unresolved D. Per germline, CDR1 MGHDK and CDR2 SYGVNS. V was cut by 4 bases and J by 5 bases, with 5 bases left in between. The CDR3 is 11 amino acids. CDR3 sequence reads: CASSGRETQYF. For the CDR3, the DNA is TGTGCCAGCAGTGGTCGGGAGACCCAGTACTTC. The variable domain in full, completed from reference TRBV25-1 and TRBJ2-5, reads EADIYQTPRYLVIGTGKKITLECSQTMGHDKMYWYQQDPGMELHLIHYSYGVNSTEKGDLSSESTVSRIRTEHFPLTLESARPSHTSQYLCASSGRETQYFGPGTRLLVL.

The V gene is TRBV6-5, the J gene TRBJ2-7; 10 bases agree with TRBD2. Per the germline V gene, CDR1 is MNHEY and CDR2 is SVGAGI. This CDR3 spans 14 amino acids. The V segment lost 4 bases and the J segment 3 bases; nucleotides outside the gene matches: 3. This CDR3 reads CASSSSSGGYEQYF. The CDR3 nucleotides are TGTGCCAGCAGTTCCTCTAGCGGGGGCTACGAGCAGTACTTC.

V is TRBV4-1 and J is TRBJ2-4; 8 bases line up with TRBD1. Losses at the gene ends were 1 base for V and 3 bases for J; bases not matched to a gene: 5. This CDR3 region has 16 residues. The germline V gene encodes CDR1 MGHRA and CDR2 YSYEKL. The CDR3 sequence is CASSQVAGTGKNIQYF. The CDR3 coding sequence is TGCGCCAGCAGCCAAGTGGCTGGGACAGGCAAAAACATTCAGTACTTC.

The chain employs TRBV4-3 and TRBJ2-1; no clear D. Trimming removed 0 bases at V and 4 bases at J, with 13 bases between. This CDR3 comprises 16 residues. The germline gives CDR1 LGHNA, CDR2 YSLEER. The CDR3 sequence: CASSQDEAETYNEQFF. In nucleotides, the CDR3 is TGCGCCAGCAGCCAAGATGAGGCAGAAACTTACAATGAGCAGTTCTTC.

On this clone itself: At the DNA level, this CDR3 is encoded by other sequences in the same sample as well. The chain couples TRBV30 to TRBJ2-2; D may be TRBD1 (5 bases). Germline V gene data show CDR1 as GTSNPN and CDR2 as SVGIG (reference sequence). This CDR3 comprises 12 residues. With 2 bases removed from V and 4 bases from J, the gap between germline ends came to 5 bases. The CDR3 DNA follows: TGTGCCTGGAGTAGGGGCACCGGGGAGCTGTTTTTT. This gives the protein CAWSRGTGELFF.

The chain joins TRBV18 to TRBJ1-6; 10 positions agree with TRBD1. From germline, CDR1 is KGHSH and CDR2 LQKENI. The CDR3 contains 15 residues. V gave up 4 bases and J gave up 8 bases; unmatched junction bases: 5. The DNA for the CDR3 is TGTGCCAGCTCACAAGGGACAGGGGAGGATTCACCCCTCCACTTT. It translates to CASSQGTGEDSPLHF.

The chain links TRBV4-1 to TRBJ1-2; 10 nucleotides agree with TRBD1. The length of the CDR3 is 15 residues. V lost 4 bases and J lost 1; bases outside the gene matches: 3. Germline V gene sequence: CDR1 MGHRA, CDR2 YSYEKL. For the CDR3, the DNA is TGCGCCAGCAGCCCTAGGACAGGGGGTAACTATGGCTACACCTTC. Residues: CASSPRTGGNYGYTF.

The chain recombines TRBV4-2 with TRBJ1-5; D may be TRBD1 (6 bases). The CDR3 consists of 15 residues. CDR1 LGHNA and CDR2 YNFKEQ come from the germline V gene. V lost 0 bases, J lost 5 bases, and 11 bases lay in between. In nucleotides, the CDR3 is TGTGCCAGCAGCCAAGATTTGGGACAAGATCAGCCCCAGCATTTT. Translated: CASSQDLGQDQPQHF.